The 2 T cell receptor beta chains reported below all come from one sample, sequenced in a study of Ad26.COV2.S vaccination and SARS-CoV-2 variants. Profiled with immunoSEQ multiplex PCR; TCRdb holds only in-frame clones, not every one. The table shows about 180,000 clones, with around 88% occurring only once. The sequencing here drew on peripheral blood, taken after recovery from COVID-19. These receptors all come from a human donor who had recovered from COVID-19.

This sequence joins TRBV7-2 and TRBJ1-5; D call uncertain. The CDR3 covers 16 residues. Deletions cut 5 bases from V and 3 bases from J, with 17 bases between. CDR1 is SGHTA and CDR2 is FQGNSA in the germline V gene. The CDR3 region has the DNA TGTGCCAGCAGCCCCCGTAGGGCAGTGAACAATCAGCCCCAGCATTTT. Translated, it gives CASSPRRAVNNQPQHF.

V gene TRBV5-6 combines with J gene TRBJ1-1; TRBD1 might be the D (6 bases). With 0 bases removed from V and 4 bases from J, the gap between germline ends came to 19 bases. The CDR3 is made up of 17 amino acids. Germline V gene data show CDR1 as SGHDT and CDR2 as YYEEEE. CDR3 nucleotides: TGTGCCAGCAGCTTGGTAGGGGGGGCGAGGATAAGCACTGAAGCTTTCTTT. As protein: CASSLVGGARISTEAFF.